This entry lists 2 T cell receptor beta chains sequenced from one sample in a study of graft-versus-host responses after intestinal transplantation. The data were produced by immunoSEQ multiplex PCR, yet TCRdb's version contains in-frame clones alone and is incomplete. The sample holds some 18,000 clones, 38% seen once. The sequencing here drew on alloreactive CD4+ T cells from a mixed lymphocyte reaction culture, taken before intestinal transplant. Noted subset: CFSE-low proliferating T cells sorted from roughly 6-day pre-transplant mixed lymphocyte reaction (GvH or HvG direction). The source of these receptors is a human patient who received an intestinal transplant.

The rearrangement links TRBV10-2 to TRBJ1-1; D is ambiguous. The CDR3 is 12 amino acids. Germline CDR1 and CDR2: WSHSY and SAAADI. With 2 bases removed from V and 4 bases from J, the gap between germline ends came to 5 bases. CDR3 residues: CASSEGSTEAFF. The CDR3 DNA is TGCGCCAGCAGTGAGGGGAGCACTGAAGCTTTCTTT.

The chain links TRBV5-1 to TRBJ1-6; D is undetermined. V lost 0 bases to trimming and J lost 5 bases, with 15 bases between them. The CDR3 contains 17 residues. The germline V gene has CDR1 SGHRS and CDR2 YFSETQ. In DNA form, the CDR3 reads TGCGCCAGCAGCTTGGGAATAAGGGCGGGGAATAATTCACCCCTCCACTTT. This sequence encodes CASSLGIRAGNNSPLHF.